Presented here are 19 T cell receptor beta chains from one specimen sequenced in a study of early T cells in non-severe SARS-CoV-2 infection. TCRdb processed the 5' RACE reads anew with MiXCR; each CDR3 protein has one entry. The sample includes roughly 67,000 distinct CDR3 sequences, roughly a tenth of them seen just once. Sequencing was performed on whole blood. These receptors came from an adult who was a healthcare worker with PCR-confirmed SARS-CoV-2 infection or an uninfected control (not recorded which).

This clonotype was seen repeatedly, ten times or more. This chain connects TRBV20-1 to TRBJ2-1; 11 bases are a match to TRBD2. The CDR3 consists of 15 residues. Germline V lookup: CDR1 DFQATT, CDR2 SNEGSKA (reference sequence). V trimming: 4 bases; J trimming: 4 bases; junction bases outside the gene matches: 6. CDR3 protein: CSANTLAGEYNEQFF. DNA of the CDR3: TGCAGTGCTAATACACTAGCGGGAGAGTACAATGAGCAGTTCTTC.

This chain uses TRBV29-1 with TRBJ2-3, with D possibly being TRBD2 (6 bases). The CDR3 sequence is 14 residues long. Germline lookup yields CDR1 SQVTM and CDR2 ANQGSEA. Trimming took off 4 bases at V and 6 bases at J, with 17 bases between the two ends. CDR3 in amino acids: CSVGAFKRADTQYF. The CDR3 DNA reads TGCAGCGTTGGCGCTTTCAAGCGGGCGGATACGCAGTATTTT.

The chain employs TRBV5-1 and TRBJ2-3; TRBD1 matches at 9 bases. The CDR3 runs 17 residues. After removal of 0 bases from V and 3 bases from J, the junction contained 8 bases not matched to a gene. The germline V gene has CDR1 SGHRS and CDR2 YFSETQ. DNA of the CDR3: TGCGCCAGCAGCTTGGCCGCGGGACAGGGTACGACAGATACGCAGTATTTT. This translates into CASSLAAGQGTTDTQYF.

This clonotype was seen ten or more times. The chain links TRBV7-6 to TRBJ2-5; 15 bases map to TRBD2. This CDR3 spans 17 amino acids. The V segment lost 5 bases and the J segment 5 bases; nucleotides outside the gene matches: 9. Germline V gene sequence: CDR1 SGHVS, CDR2 FNYEAQ. The CDR3 protein is CASSKRTSGRAPETQYF. For the CDR3, the DNA is TGTGCCAGCAGCAAACGGACTAGCGGGAGGGCCCCTGAGACCCAGTACTTC.

The chain links TRBV25-1 to TRBJ2-1; D is undetermined. V was pared by 4 bases and J by 6 bases, with 13 bases between. The CDR3 runs 14 residues. Germline CDR1 reads MGHDK; CDR2 reads SYGVNS. The CDR3 region is CASSARYLPNEQFF. The CDR3 DNA reads as TGTGCCAGCAGTGCTCGGTATCTTCCCAATGAGCAGTTCTTC.

The V call is TRBV18, the J call TRBJ2-7; D is ambiguous. V was trimmed by 3 bases and J by 3 bases, leaving 12 bases between them. The CDR3 contains 14 residues. Germline loops: CDR1 KGHSH, CDR2 LQKENI. CDR3 nucleotides: TGTGCCAGCTCACCGCCCCCCCGAAGCTACGAGCAGTACTTC. Translation: CASSPPPRSYEQYF.

The rearrangement joins TRBV20-1 to TRBJ2-7, with D maybe TRBD1 (5 bases). V shed 6 bases and J shed 6 bases, with 6 bases lying between them. The germline gives CDR1 DFQATT, CDR2 SNEGSKA (reference sequence). This CDR3 spans 9 amino acids. Written as DNA, the CDR3 is TGCAGTGCAGGGGTCGAGCAGTACTTC. Amino acids: CSAGVEQYF.

This clonotype showed up many times. The J gene is TRBJ2-3, the V gene TRBV5-6; 7 nucleotides align to TRBD1. Germline values: CDR1 SGHDT, CDR2 YYEEEE. The CDR3 length is 14 residues. Trimming at V came to 4 bases and at J to 3 bases, leaving 5 bases not matched to a gene. This CDR3 reads CASSRVRGTDTQYF. The CDR3, as DNA: TGTGCCAGCAGCCGTGTCAGGGGGACAGATACGCAGTATTTT.

This clonotype appeared many times. This chain connects TRBV12-5 to TRBJ2-1; D unresolved. The CDR3 is 13 amino acids. Trimming removed 5 bases from V and 6 bases from J, with 11 bases in between. Germline CDR1 LGHNT, CDR2 FRNRAP. CDR3: CASGTDMINEQFF. DNA of the CDR3: TGTGCTAGTGGTACTGACATGATCAATGAGCAGTTCTTC.

This clonotype was counted only a few times. A read error may produce the germline difference seen at one junction end. The DNA for the CDR3 is TGTGCCAGCAGCCGTATTACTATAGCGGGAGATAACGGGGAGCCGTTTTTT. Its protein is CASSRITIAGDNGEPFF. J is TRBJ2-2 and V is TRBV11-2, with TRBD2 matching 9 bases. Germline assignment: CDR1 SGHAT and CDR2 FQNNGV. This CDR3 contains 17 residues.

This clonotype has only a few counts. The V and J genes are TRBV6-5 and TRBJ2-1; 10 nucleotides agree with TRBD1. This CDR3 is built from 13 residues. CDR1 MNHEY and CDR2 SVGAGI come from the germline V gene. The junction had 5 bases not matched to a gene; V was cut back by 7 bases and J by 8 bases. The CDR3 DNA is TGTGCCAGCATGAGACAGGGGGCCTATGAGCAGTTCTTC. Translating gives CASMRQGAYEQFF.

This clonotype has at least ten counts. For the CDR3, the DNA is TGTGCCACTCAGCCCACTAGCACCGGGGAGACCCAGTACTTC. The encoded protein is CATQPTSTGETQYF. The chain carries TRBV28 and TRBJ2-5, with D tentatively TRBD2 (6 bases). Trimming removed 10 bases from V and 5 bases from J, with 20 bases in between. CDR3 size: 14 residues. CDR1 MDHEN and CDR2 SYDVKM come from the germline V gene. The full variable domain, rest sourced from reference TRBV28 and TRBJ2-5, is DVKVTQSSRYLVKRTGEKVFLECVQDMDHENMFWYRQDPGLGLRLIYFSYDVKMKEKGDIPEGYSVSREKKERFSLILESASTNQTSMYLCATQPTSTGETQYFGPGTRLLVL.

The chain joins TRBV6-5 to TRBJ2-7; 8 bases line up with TRBD1. With 5 bases clipped from V and 1 base from J, the junction kept 7 bases outside the gene matches. CDR1 and CDR2 (germline): MNHEY, SVGAGI. This CDR3 is built from 15 residues. The CDR3 spells CASSPPDRASYEQYF. CDR3 coding DNA: TGTGCCAGCAGTCCCCCGGACAGGGCTTCCTACGAGCAGTACTTC.

The chain is built from TRBV12-3 or TRBV12-4 and TRBJ2-3; D is perhaps TRBD1 (5 bases). The CDR3 contains 15 residues. Trimming pared 4 bases from V and 3 bases from J, leaving 14 bases between. The CDR3 loop is CASSSGPSRTDTQYF. CDR3 in DNA: TGTGCCAGCAGTTCAGGGCCTTCCAGAACAGATACGCAGTATTTT.

This clonotype was seen more than once but under ten times. This chain connects TRBV24-1 to TRBJ1-1; D is perhaps TRBD1 (5 bases). Germline CDR1 KGHDR, CDR2 SFDVKD. This CDR3 comprises 12 residues. Trimming took off 5 bases at V and 6 bases at J, with 9 bases between the two ends. Here the CDR3 reads CATSAGRAEAFF. The CDR3 coding sequence is TGTGCCACCAGTGCAGGGCGGGCTGAAGCTTTCTTT.

For the CDR3, the DNA is TGTGCCAGCAGCGTAGCTGCGGGAGCGTCGGGCAATGAGCAGTTCTTC. It codes for CASSVAAGASGNEQFF. This chain links TRBV9 with TRBJ2-1; 7 bases agree with TRBD2. Germline CDR1 SGDLS, CDR2 YYNGEE. CDR3 size: 16 residues. V gave up 0 bases and J gave up 6 bases; unmatched junction bases: 9. The complete variable domain, with remaining parts taken from reference TRBV9 and TRBJ2-1, reads DSGVTQTPKHLITATGQRVTLRCSPRSGDLSVYWYQQSLDQGLQFLIQYYNGEERAKGNILERFSAQQFPDLHSELNLSSLELGDSALYFCASSVAAGASGNEQFFGPGTRLTVL.

This clonotype has ten or more counts. The chain joins TRBV5-5 to TRBJ2-7; D ambiguous. The CDR3 runs 12 residues. Germline assignment: CDR1 SGHKS and CDR2 YYEKEE (reference sequence). V was trimmed by 2 bases and J by 4 bases, leaving 7 bases between them. CDR3 region: CASSLGWYEQYF. CDR3 bases: TGTGCCAGCAGCTTAGGCTGGTACGAGCAGTACTTC.

This clonotype was seen repeatedly, ten times or more. The rearrangement joins TRBV29-1 to TRBJ2-1; D is uncertain. The CDR3 is 13 amino acids. Per the germline V gene, CDR1 is SQVTM and CDR2 is ANQGSEA. V was trimmed by 4 bases and J by 7 bases, leaving 14 bases between them. The CDR3 region has the DNA TGCAGCGTTGTGCTGACGGGTTTTAATGAGCAGTTCTTC. Protein product: CSVVLTGFNEQFF.

This rearrangement joins TRBV18 to TRBJ2-3; TRBD2 might be the D (5 bases). Germline V gene lookup returns CDR1 KGHSH and CDR2 LQKENI. There are 17 residues in the CDR3. V gave up 3 bases and J gave up 4 bases, with 20 bases separating them. The CDR3 loop reads CASSPYSRRRSADTQYF. In DNA form, the CDR3 reads TGTGCCAGCTCACCCTACTCGCGACGGAGGTCGGCAGATACGCAGTATTTT.